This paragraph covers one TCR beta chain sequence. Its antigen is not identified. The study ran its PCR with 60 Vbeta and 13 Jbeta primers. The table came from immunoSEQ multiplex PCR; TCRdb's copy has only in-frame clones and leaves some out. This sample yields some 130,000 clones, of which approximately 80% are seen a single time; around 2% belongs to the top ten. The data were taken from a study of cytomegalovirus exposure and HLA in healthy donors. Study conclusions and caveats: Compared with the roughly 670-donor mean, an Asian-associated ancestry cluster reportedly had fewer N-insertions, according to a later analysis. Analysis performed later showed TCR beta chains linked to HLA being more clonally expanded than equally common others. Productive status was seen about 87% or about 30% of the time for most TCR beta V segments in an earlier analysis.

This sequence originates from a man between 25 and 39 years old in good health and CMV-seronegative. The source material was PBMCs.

CDR3 in amino acids: CAITQGSGANVLTF. CDR3 bases: TGTGCCATCACACAGGGCTCTGGGGCCAACGTCCTGACTTTC. The V and J genes are TRBV10-3 and TRBJ2-6, with TRBD1 as a possible D gene (6 bases). The CDR3 covers 14 residues. Germline V lookup: CDR1 ENHRY, CDR2 SYGVKD. With 7 bases removed from V and 0 bases from J, the gap between germline ends came to 7 bases.